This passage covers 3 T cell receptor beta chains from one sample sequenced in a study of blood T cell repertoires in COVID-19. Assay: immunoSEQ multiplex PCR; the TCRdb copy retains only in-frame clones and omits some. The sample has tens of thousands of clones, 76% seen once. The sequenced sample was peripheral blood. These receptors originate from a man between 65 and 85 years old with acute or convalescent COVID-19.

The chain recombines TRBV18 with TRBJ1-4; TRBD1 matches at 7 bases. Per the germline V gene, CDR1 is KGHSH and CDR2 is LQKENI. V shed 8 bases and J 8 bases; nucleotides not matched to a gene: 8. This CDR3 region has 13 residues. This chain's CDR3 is CASATGVEEKLFF. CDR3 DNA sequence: TGTGCCAGCGCCACAGGGGTAGAGGAAAAACTGTTTTTT.

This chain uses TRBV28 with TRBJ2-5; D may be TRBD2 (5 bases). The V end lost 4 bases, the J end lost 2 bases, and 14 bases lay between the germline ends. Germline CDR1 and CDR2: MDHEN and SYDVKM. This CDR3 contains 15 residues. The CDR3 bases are TGTGCCAGCAGTTCAACGCGGACTCAACAAGAGACCCAGTACTTC. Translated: CASSSTRTQQETQYF.

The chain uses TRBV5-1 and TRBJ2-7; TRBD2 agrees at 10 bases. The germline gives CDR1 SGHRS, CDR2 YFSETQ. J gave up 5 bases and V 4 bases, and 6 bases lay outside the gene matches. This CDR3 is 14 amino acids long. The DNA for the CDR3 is TGCGCCAGCAGCCCTGTAGCGGGAGGTAACGAGCAGTACTTC. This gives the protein CASSPVAGGNEQYF.